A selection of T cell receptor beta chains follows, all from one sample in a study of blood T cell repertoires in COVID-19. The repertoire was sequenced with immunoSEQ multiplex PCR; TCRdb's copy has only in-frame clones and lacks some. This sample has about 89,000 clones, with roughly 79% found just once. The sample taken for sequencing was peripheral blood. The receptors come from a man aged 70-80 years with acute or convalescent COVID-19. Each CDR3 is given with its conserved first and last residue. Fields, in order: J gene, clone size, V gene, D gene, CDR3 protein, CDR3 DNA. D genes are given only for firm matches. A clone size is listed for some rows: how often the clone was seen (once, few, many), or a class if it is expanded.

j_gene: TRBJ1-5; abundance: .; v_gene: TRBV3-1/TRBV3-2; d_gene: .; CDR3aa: CASSPDGVQPQHF; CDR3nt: TGTGCCAGCAGCCCCGACGGGGTTCAGCCCCAGCATTTT
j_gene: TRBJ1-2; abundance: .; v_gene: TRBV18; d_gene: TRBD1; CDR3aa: CASSPTGDYGYTF; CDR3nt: TGTGCCAGCTCACCTACAGGGGACTATGGCTACACCTTC
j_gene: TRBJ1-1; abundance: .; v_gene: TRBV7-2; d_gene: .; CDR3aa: CASSLEGPGARTEAFF; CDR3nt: TGTGCCAGCAGCTTAGAGGGACCAGGGGCAAGGACTGAAGCTTTCTTT
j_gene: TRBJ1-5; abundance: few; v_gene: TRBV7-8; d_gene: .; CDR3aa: CASSSSGILGQPQHF; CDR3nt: TGTGCCAGCAGCTCATCAGGGATTTTGGGTCAGCCCCAGCATTTT
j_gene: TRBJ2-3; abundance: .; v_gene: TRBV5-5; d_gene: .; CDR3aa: CASSSSTGRTNTQYF; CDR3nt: TGTGCCAGCAGCTCTTCGACGGGAAGGACTAATACGCAGTATTTT
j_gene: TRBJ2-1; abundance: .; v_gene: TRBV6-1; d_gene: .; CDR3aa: CASSEALGSIDEQFF; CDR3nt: TGTGCCAGCAGTGAAGCGCTTGGGAGTATCGATGAGCAGTTCTTC
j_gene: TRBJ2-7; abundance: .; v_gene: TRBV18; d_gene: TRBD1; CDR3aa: CASSPDRGVDEQYF; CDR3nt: TGTGCCAGCTCACCAGACAGGGGGGTCGACGAGCAGTACTTC
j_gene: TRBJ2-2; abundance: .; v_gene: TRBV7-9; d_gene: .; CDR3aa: CASSPLATGELFF; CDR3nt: TGTGCCAGCAGCCCACTAGCAACCGGGGAGCTGTTTTTT
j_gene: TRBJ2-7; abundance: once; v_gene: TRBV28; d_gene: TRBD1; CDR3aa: CASSFREDRGKIYEQYF; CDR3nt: TGTGCCAGCAGTTTTAGGGAGGACAGGGGGAAAATTTACGAGCAGTACTTC
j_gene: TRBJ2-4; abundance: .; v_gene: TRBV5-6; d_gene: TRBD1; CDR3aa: CASSLWLGQVKNIQYF; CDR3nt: TGTGCCAGCAGCTTGTGGTTGGGACAGGTCAAAAACATTCAGTACTTC
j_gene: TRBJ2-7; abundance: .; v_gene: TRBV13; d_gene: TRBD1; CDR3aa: CASSAYRDRSSYEQYF; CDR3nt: TGTGCCAGCAGCGCCTACCGGGACAGGAGCTCCTACGAGCAGTACTTC
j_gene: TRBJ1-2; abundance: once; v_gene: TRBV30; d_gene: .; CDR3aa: CAWTRPGLPVGPNYGYTF; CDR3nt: TGTGCCTGGACCAGACCCGGACTTCCCGTCGGTCCTAACTATGGCTACACCTTC
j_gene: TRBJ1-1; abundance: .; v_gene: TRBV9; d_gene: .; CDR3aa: CASSVDPGSDTEAFF; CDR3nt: TGTGCCAGCAGCGTAGACCCGGGTTCGGACACTGAAGCTTTCTTT
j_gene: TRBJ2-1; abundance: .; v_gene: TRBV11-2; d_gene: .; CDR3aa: CASSLMSGAYNEQFF; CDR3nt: TGTGCCAGCAGCTTAATGTCGGGAGCCTACAATGAGCAGTTCTTC
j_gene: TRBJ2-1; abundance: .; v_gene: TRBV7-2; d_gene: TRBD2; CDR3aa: CASSLETSGRGVLFF; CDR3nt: TGTGCCAGCAGCTTAGAGACTAGCGGGAGAGGGGTTTTGTTCTTC
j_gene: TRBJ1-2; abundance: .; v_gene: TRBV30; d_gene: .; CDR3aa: CAWKAATYGYTF; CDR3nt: TGTGCCTGGAAGGCGGCGACCTATGGCTACACCTTC
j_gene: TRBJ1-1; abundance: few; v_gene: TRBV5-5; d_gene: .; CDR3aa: CASSSPGGPKNTEAFF; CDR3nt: TGTGCCAGCAGCTCACCGGGGGGACCGAAGAACACTGAAGCTTTCTTT
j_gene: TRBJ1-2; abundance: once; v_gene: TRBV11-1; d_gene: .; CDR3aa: CASSPGQSYGYTF; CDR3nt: TGTGCCAGCAGCCCAGGACAGAGCTATGGCTACACCTTC
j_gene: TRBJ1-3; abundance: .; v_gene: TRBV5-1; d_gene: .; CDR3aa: CASSPGGGDTIYF; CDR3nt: TGCGCCAGCTCCCCGGGCGGGGGGGACACCATATATTTT
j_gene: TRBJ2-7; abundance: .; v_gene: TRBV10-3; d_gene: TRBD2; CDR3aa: CAISELRTSGINEQYF; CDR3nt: TGTGCCATCAGTGAGTTGAGGACTAGCGGGATCAACGAGCAGTACTTC
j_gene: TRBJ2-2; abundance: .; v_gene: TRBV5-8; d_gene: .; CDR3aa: CASSLRLPSGELFF; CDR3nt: TGTGCCAGCAGCTTGAGGCTGCCTAGCGGGGAGCTGTTTTTT
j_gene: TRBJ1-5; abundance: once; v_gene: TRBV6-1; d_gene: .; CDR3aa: CASSEQAVSNQPQHF; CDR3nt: TGTGCCAGCAGTGAACAGGCCGTTAGCAATCAGCCCCAGCATTTT
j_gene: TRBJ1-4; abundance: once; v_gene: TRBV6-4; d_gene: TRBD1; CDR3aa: CASSVNRGEKLFF; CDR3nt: TGTGCCAGCAGTGTTAACAGGGGGGAAAAACTGTTTTTT
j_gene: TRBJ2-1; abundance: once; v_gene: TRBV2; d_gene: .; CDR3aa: CASRFGLYNEQFF; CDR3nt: TGTGCCAGCAGGTTCGGACTTTACAATGAGCAGTTCTTC
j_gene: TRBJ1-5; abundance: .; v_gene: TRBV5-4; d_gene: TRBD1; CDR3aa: CASSLGGTGDQPQHF; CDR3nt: TGTGCCAGCAGCTTGGGCGGGACAGGGGACCAGCCCCAGCATTTT
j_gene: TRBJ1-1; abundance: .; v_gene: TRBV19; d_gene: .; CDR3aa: CASSQQMNTEAFF; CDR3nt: TGTGCCAGTAGTCAACAGATGAACACTGAAGCTTTCTTT
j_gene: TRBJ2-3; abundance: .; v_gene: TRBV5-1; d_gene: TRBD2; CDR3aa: CASSYLRGGARASTDTQYF; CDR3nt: TGCGCCAGCAGCTACCTCCGGGGAGGGGCCCGCGCTAGCACAGATACGCAGTATTTT
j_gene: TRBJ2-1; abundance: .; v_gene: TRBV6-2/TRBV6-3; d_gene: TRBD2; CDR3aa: CASSLRGGRAWNEQFF; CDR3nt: TGTGCCAGCAGTTTAAGAGGAGGGAGGGCCTGGAATGAGCAGTTCTTC
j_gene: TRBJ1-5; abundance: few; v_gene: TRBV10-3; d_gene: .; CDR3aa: CAISESGGSNQPQHF; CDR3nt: TGTGCCATCAGTGAGTCCGGCGGTAGCAATCAGCCCCAGCATTTT
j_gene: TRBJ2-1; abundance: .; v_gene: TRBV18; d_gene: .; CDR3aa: CASSPEAGRRGEQFF; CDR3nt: TGTGCCAGCTCACCAGAGGCGGGCCGTAGAGGAGAGCAGTTCTTC
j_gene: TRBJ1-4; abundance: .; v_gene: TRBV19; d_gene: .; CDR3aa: CASNEQANEKLFF; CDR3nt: TGTGCCAGTAACGAGCAGGCTAATGAAAAACTGTTTTTT
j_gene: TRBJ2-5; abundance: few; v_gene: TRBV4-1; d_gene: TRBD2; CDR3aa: CASSQVGLAGFQETQYF; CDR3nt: TGCGCCAGCAGCCAAGTAGGACTAGCGGGCTTCCAAGAGACCCAGTACTTC
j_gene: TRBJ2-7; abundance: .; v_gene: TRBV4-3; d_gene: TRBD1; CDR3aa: CASSLFPGQGANEQYF; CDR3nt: TGCGCCAGCAGCCTGTTTCCGGGACAGGGGGCCAACGAGCAGTACTTC
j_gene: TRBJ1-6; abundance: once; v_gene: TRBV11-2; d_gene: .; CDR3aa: CASRGGSPLHF; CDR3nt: TGTGCCAGCAGGGGGGGTTCACCCCTCCACTTT
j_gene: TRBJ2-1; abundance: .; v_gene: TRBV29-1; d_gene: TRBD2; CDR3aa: CSVPVAGGPDEQFF; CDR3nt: TGCAGCGTTCCCGTAGCGGGAGGGCCGGATGAGCAGTTCTTC
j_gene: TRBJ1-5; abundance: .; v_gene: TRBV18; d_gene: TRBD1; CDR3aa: CASTDRDGQPQHF; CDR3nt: TGTGCCAGCACAGACAGGGACGGACAGCCCCAGCATTTT
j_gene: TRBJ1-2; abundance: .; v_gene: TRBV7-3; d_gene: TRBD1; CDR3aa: CASTPGPTGGSGYTF; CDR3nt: TGTGCCAGCACCCCCGGCCCGACAGGGGGCTCTGGCTACACCTTC
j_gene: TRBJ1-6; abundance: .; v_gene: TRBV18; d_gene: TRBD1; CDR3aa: CASSPGRGDSPLHF; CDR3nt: TGTGCCAGCTCACCCGGCAGGGGGGATTCACCCCTCCACTTT
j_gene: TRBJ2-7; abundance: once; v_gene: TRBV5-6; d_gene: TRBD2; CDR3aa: CASSALTSGGTYEQYF; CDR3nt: TGTGCCAGCAGCGCCCTGACTAGCGGGGGGACCTACGAGCAGTACTTC
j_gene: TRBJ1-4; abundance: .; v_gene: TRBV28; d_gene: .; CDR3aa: CASLGGKLFF; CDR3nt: TGTGCCAGCTTGGGGGGAAAACTGTTTTTT
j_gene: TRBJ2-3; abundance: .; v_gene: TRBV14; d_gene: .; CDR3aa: CASSHSGDTQYF; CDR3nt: TGTGCCAGCAGCCATTCGGGGGATACGCAGTATTTT
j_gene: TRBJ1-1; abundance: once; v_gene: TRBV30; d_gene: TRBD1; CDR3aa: CAWKQGRWNTEAFF; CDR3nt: TGTGCCTGGAAACAGGGGCGTTGGAACACTGAAGCTTTCTTT
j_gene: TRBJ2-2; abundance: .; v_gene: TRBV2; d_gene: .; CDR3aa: CASRGTVTGELFF; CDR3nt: TGTGCCAGCAGGGGCACCGTAACCGGGGAGCTGTTTTTT
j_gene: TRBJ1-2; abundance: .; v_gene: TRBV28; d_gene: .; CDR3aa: CASISVLVALRGYTF; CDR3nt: TGTGCCAGCATCTCAGTTTTGGTCGCATTACGCGGCTACACCTTC
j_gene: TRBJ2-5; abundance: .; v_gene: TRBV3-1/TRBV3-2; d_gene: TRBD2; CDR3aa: CASSQEIGLAGGQETQYF; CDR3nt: TGTGCCAGCAGCCAAGAGATTGGGCTAGCGGGGGGGCAAGAGACCCAGTACTTC
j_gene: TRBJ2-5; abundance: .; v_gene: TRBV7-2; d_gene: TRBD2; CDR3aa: CASSLVGTSGGAGETQYF; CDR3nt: TGTGCCAGCAGCTTAGTAGGAACTAGCGGGGGGGCCGGAGAGACCCAGTACTTC
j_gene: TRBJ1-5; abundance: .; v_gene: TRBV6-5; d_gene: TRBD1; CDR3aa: CASSWGQGYQPQHF; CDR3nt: TGTGCCAGCAGTTGGGGACAGGGGTATCAGCCCCAGCATTTT
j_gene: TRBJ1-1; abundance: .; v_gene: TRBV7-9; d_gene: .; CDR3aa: CASSSPPTANTEAFF; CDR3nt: TGTGCCAGCAGCTCCCCACCAACAGCGAACACTGAAGCTTTCTTT
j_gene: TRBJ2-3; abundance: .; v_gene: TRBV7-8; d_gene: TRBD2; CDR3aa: CASSLARGTDTQYF; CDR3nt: TGTGCCAGCAGTTTAGCGCGGGGGACAGATACGCAGTATTTT
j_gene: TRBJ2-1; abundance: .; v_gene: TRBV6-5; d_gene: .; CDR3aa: CASSLGHRSYNEQFF; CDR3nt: TGTGCCAGCAGTCTAGGACATCGGTCCTACAATGAGCAGTTCTTC
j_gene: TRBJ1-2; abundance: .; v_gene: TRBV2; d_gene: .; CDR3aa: CASNYQGTRPGYTF; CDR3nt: TGTGCCAGCAATTACCAGGGCACGAGGCCCGGCTACACCTTC
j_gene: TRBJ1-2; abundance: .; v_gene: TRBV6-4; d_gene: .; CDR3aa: CASSEQGQGYGYTF; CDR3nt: TGTGCCAGCAGTGAGCAGGGCCAAGGCTATGGCTACACCTTC
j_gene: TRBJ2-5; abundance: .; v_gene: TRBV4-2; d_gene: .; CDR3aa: CASSQDFRGGETQYF; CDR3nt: TGTGCCAGCAGCCAAGATTTCCGCGGAGGAGAGACCCAGTACTTC
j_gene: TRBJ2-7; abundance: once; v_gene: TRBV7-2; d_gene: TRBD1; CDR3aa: CASTPGTGDYEQYF; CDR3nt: TGTGCCAGCACCCCAGGGACAGGAGACTACGAGCAGTACTTC
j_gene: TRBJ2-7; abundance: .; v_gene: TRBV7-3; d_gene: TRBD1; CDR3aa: CASSIRPTGGTYEQYF; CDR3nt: TGTGCCAGCAGCATTCGCCCGACAGGGGGCACCTACGAGCAGTACTTC
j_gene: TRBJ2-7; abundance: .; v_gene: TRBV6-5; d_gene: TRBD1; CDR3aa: CASRGDRGSYEQYF; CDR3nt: TGTGCCAGCAGAGGGGACAGGGGATCCTACGAGCAGTACTTC
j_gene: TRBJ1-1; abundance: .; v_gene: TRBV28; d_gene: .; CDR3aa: CASSRRGQGKTEAFF; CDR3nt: TGTGCCAGCAGTCGGCGTGGGCAGGGGAAGACTGAAGCTTTCTTT